The 13 T cell receptor beta chains given below trace back to one sample, sequenced in a study of early T cells in non-severe SARS-CoV-2 infection. One entry per CDR3 protein, called by TCRdb with MiXCR from the 5' RACE reads. The data show 80,000 or so distinct CDR3 sequences, with roughly 13% seen just once and around 3% held by the top ten. Sequenced sample: whole blood. The receptors were sampled from an adult who was a healthcare worker with PCR-confirmed SARS-CoV-2 infection or an uninfected control (not recorded which).

The table lists this clonotype with a few counts. V gene TRBV25-1 combines with J gene TRBJ2-1; D is unclear. The germline V gene has CDR1 MGHDK and CDR2 SYGVNS. The CDR3 sequence is 12 residues long. Trimming removed 4 bases at V and 13 bases at J, with 14 bases between. CDR3 protein: CASSGNSVTQFF. The CDR3 DNA reads as TGTGCCAGCAGTGGAAACAGCGTAACTCAGTTCTTC.

Only a few counts were recorded for this clonotype. The chain uses TRBV7-9 and TRBJ2-1; D is ambiguous. The germline V gene encodes CDR1 SEHNR and CDR2 FQNEAQ (reference sequence). The CDR3 spans 13 residues. Trimming left V 2 bases short and J 3 bases short, with 5 bases between. The CDR3 sequence: CASSLSSYNEQFF. The CDR3 DNA follows: TGTGCCAGCAGCTTATCTAGCTACAATGAGCAGTTCTTC.

The table lists this clonotype with many counts. This sequence joins TRBV7-9 and TRBJ2-1, with D tentatively TRBD2 (7 bases). The CDR3 runs 14 residues. CDR1 is SEHNR, CDR2 FQNEAQ, per germline (reference sequence). The V end lost 4 bases, the J end lost 4 bases, and 11 bases lay between the germline ends. CDR3 sequence (DNA): TGTGCCAGCAGCTCCGAGGGGGGGTACAATGAGCAGTTCTTC. It is translated as CASSSEGGYNEQFF. Full variable domain (missing parts from reference TRBV7-9 and TRBJ2-1): DTGVSQNPRHKITKRGQNVTFRCDPISEHNRLYWYRQTLGQGPEFLTYFQNEAQLEKSRLLSDRFSAERPKGSFSTLEIQRTEQGDSAMYLCASSSEGGYNEQFFGPGTRLTVL.

The V and J genes are TRBV6-5 and TRBJ2-5; D might be TRBD1 or TRBD2, each matching 6 bases. Deletions cut 2 bases from V and 4 bases from J, with 8 bases between. CDR3 length: 13 amino acids. CDR1 is MNHEY and CDR2 is SVGAGI in the germline V gene. CDR3 sequence reads: CASSYRGPETQYF. In DNA form, the CDR3 reads TGTGCCAGCAGTTACCGGGGGCCAGAGACCCAGTACTTC.

This clonotype has ten or more counts. The chain recombines TRBV5-4 with TRBJ1-1, with a possible D match to TRBD1 (5 bases). V lost 4 bases and J lost 1, with 17 bases in between. The CDR3 contains 16 residues. The germline CDR1 and CDR2 sequences are SGHNT and YYREEE (reference sequence). CDR3 DNA sequence: TGTGCCAGCAGCACCGGGGACGGCTGGACGAACACTGAAGCTTTCTTT. Protein sequence: CASSTGDGWTNTEAFF.

The chain has TRBV20-1 and TRBJ2-1, with D unclear. Germline V gives CDR1 DFQATT, CDR2 SNEGSKA (reference sequence). This CDR3 comprises 14 residues. Trimming pared 2 bases from V and 2 bases from J, leaving 10 bases between. CDR3 coding DNA: TGCAGTGCTAGATCGGGCCCGCCCTACAATGAGCAGTTCTTC. This gives the protein CSARSGPPYNEQFF.

The rearrangement joins TRBV12-2 to TRBJ2-1; TRBD1, the table's D call, was not compared with the DNA. TRBV12-2 is a pseudogene segment. The CDR3 consists of 16 residues. CDR3: CASRPPGPPYIHEQFF. CDR3 DNA: TGTGCAAGTCGCCCACCTGGACCCCCGTATATCCATGAGCAGTTCTTC.

This clonotype was counted at least ten times. This sequence joins TRBV5-4 and TRBJ1-1, with 7 bases aligning to TRBD1. J gave up 0 bases and V 6 bases, and 5 bases lay outside the gene matches. CDR3 size: 14 residues. Germline CDR1 and CDR2: SGHNT and YYREEE (reference sequence). Here the CDR3 DNA reads TGTGCCAGCACCCAACAGGGGCTGAACACTGAAGCTTTCTTT. Protein sequence: CASTQQGLNTEAFF.

This clonotype was seen ten or more times. The rearrangement links TRBV7-2 to TRBJ2-3; no clear D gene. CDR3 length: 10 amino acids. V was trimmed by 9 bases and J by 3 bases, leaving 4 bases between them. The germline V gene has CDR1 SGHTA and CDR2 FQGNSA. The CDR3 DNA sequence: TGTGCCAGTGAAACAGATACGCAGTATTTT. It is translated as CASETDTQYF. The full variable domain, completed using reference TRBV7-2 and TRBJ2-3, is GAGVSQSPSNKVTEKGKDVELRCDPISGHTALYWYRQSLGQGLEFLIYFQGNSAPDKSGLPSDRFSAERTGGSVSTLTIQRTQQEDSAVYLCASETDTQYFGPGTRLTVL.

The chain employs TRBV18 and TRBJ2-4; 7 bases are shared with TRBD1. V shed 1 base and J 0 bases; nucleotides not matched to a gene: 18. The CDR3 covers 21 residues. Germline V gene sequence: CDR1 KGHSH, CDR2 LQKENI. CDR3: CASSPRPPGRQGPVAKNIQYF. The CDR3 coding sequence is TGTGCCAGCTCACCACGGCCTCCCGGAAGACAGGGACCAGTAGCCAAAAACATTCAGTACTTC.

Many counts were recorded for this clonotype. The chain links TRBV19 to TRBJ2-7; D is tentatively TRBD1 or TRBD2 (5 bases each). In germline, CDR1 is LNHDA, CDR2 SQIVND (reference sequence). The CDR3 runs 15 residues. V lost 1 base to trimming and J lost 4 bases, with 14 bases between them. The CDR3 bases are TGTGCCAGTAGTATAGTCCAGGGAGCGGCATACGAGCAGTACTTC. Protein sequence: CASSIVQGAAYEQYF.

This clonotype was picked up many times. The chain is built from TRBV2 and TRBJ1-2; TRBD1 agrees at 9 bases. Trimming took 3 bases from V and 7 from J; bases not matched to a gene: 6. CDR1 SNHLY and CDR2 FYNNEI come from the germline V gene. The CDR3 spans 14 residues. CDR3 nucleotide sequence: TGTGCCAGCAGTGATGGACAGGGGATTAGTGGCTACACCTTC. It yields the protein CASSDGQGISGYTF.

This clonotype was counted between two and nine times. The rearrangement uses TRBV18 and TRBJ2-5, with D possibly TRBD2 on 5 matching bases. From germline, CDR1 is KGHSH and CDR2 LQKENI. This CDR3 spans 14 amino acids. Trimming removed 6 bases from V and 2 bases from J, with 13 bases in between. CDR3 region: CASSERRGQETQYF. The CDR3 DNA follows: TGTGCCAGCTCCGAGCGGCGAGGACAAGAGACCCAGTACTTC.